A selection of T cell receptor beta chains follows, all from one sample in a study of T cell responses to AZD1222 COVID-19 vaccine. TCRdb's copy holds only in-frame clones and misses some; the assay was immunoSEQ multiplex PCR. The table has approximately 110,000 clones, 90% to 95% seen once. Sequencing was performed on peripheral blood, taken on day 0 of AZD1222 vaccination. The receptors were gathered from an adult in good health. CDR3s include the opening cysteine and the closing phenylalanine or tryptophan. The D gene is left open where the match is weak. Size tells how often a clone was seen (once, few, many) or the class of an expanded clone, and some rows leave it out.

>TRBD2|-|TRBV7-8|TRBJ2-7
CASSRTSVYEQYF
TGTGCCAGCAGCCGGACTAGCGTCTACGAGCAGTACTTC
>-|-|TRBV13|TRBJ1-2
CASSSGRTGSGYTF
TGTGCCAGCAGCTCCGGCCGGACGGGTAGTGGCTACACCTTC
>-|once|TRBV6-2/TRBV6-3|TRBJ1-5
CASSLTRVNLGDGAKPQHF
TGTGCCAGCAGCTTAACCCGGGTCAACCTTGGGGATGGTGCCAAGCCCCAGCATTTT
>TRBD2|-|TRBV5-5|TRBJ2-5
CASSLAFTSGQETQYF
TGTGCCAGCAGCTTGGCCTTTACTAGCGGACAAGAGACCCAGTACTTC
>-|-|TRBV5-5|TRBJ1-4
CASSLTGSLLEKLFF
TGTGCCAGCAGCTTGACCGGCAGTCTCCTAGAAAAACTGTTTTTT
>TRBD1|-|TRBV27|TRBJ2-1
CASSTITGGNEQFF
TGTGCCAGCAGTACAATAACAGGGGGCAATGAGCAGTTCTTC
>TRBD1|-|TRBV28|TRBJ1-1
CASSLGGRGLLKAFF
TGTGCCAGCAGTTTAGGGGGCAGGGGGCTTTTAAAAGCTTTCTTT
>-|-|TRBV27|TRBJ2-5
CASSSKREQGSAGRETQYF
TGTGCCAGCAGTTCAAAAAGGGAACAGGGCAGCGCGGGACGGGAGACCCAGTACTTC
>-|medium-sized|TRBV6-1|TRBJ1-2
CASSEAGLSSGHGYTF
TGTGCCAGCAGTGAAGCGGGACTGTCGTCGGGGCATGGCTACACCTTC
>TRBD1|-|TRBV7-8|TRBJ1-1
CASSLVPGQGGTEAFF
TGTGCCAGCAGCTTAGTCCCGGGACAGGGAGGGACTGAAGCTTTCTTT
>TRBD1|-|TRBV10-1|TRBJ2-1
CASINPTTGFIGNEQFF
TGCGCCAGCATCAACCCGACGACAGGGTTTATTGGGAATGAGCAGTTCTTC
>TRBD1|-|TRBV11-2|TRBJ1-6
CASSVIRGRDSPLHF
TGTGCCAGCAGCGTTATCAGGGGGCGTGATTCACCCCTCCACTTT
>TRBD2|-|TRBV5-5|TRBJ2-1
CASIERGEQFF
TGTGCCAGCATCGAGCGGGGTGAGCAGTTCTTC
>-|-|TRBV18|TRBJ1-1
CASSPEGWEAFF
TGTGCCAGCTCACCCGAGGGTTGGGAAGCTTTCTTT
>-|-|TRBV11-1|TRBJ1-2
CASSFVRENGYTF
TGTGCCAGCAGCTTCGTGAGGGAAAATGGCTACACCTTC
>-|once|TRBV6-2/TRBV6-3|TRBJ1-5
CASSHLSGSNQPQHF
TGTGCCAGCAGCCACCTGTCGGGGAGCAATCAGCCCCAGCATTTT
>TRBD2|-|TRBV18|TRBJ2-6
CASSPPRLAGGTGANVLTF
TGTGCCAGCTCACCACCTCGACTAGCGGGGGGTACTGGGGCCAACGTCCTGACTTTC
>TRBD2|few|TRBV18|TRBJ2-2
CASSRAGGFTGELFF
TGTGCCAGCTCCCGAGCCGGGGGGTTCACCGGGGAGCTGTTTTTT
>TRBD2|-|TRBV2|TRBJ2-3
CASSETLRLAPTSTDTQYF
TGTGCCAGCAGTGAAACACTCCGACTAGCGCCTACTAGCACAGATACGCAGTATTTT
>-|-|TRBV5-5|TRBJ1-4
CASSLVPATNEKLFF
TGTGCCAGCAGCTTGGTGCCCGCAACTAATGAAAAACTGTTTTTT
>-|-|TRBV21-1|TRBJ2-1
CASSKFPGTGFRYNEQFF
TGTGCCAGCAGCAAGTTCCCCGGGACAGGGTTTCGATACAATGAGCAGTTCTTC
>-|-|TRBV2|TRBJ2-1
CASNRDSYNEQFF
TGTGCCAGCAATAGGGACTCCTACAATGAGCAGTTCTTC